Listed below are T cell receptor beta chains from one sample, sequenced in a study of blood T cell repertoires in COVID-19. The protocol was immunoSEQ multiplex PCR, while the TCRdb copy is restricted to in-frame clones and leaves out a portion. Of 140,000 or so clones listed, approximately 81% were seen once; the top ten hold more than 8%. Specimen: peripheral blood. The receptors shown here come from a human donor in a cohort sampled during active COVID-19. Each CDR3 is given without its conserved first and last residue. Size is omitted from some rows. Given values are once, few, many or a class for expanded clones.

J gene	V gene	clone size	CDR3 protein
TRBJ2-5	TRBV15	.	ATSGSKALGVGGETQY
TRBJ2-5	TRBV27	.	ASSLSGQGAQETQY
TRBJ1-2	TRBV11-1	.	ASSLERRGGYT
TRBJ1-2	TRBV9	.	ASSPWYGTGNYGYT
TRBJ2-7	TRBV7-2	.	ASSVLGYEQY
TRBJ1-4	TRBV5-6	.	ASSLAPGGADEKLF
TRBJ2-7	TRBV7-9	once	ASSLGQDAHYEQY
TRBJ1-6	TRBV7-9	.	ASSRLGTGGSPLH
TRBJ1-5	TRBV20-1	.	SAQGNQPQH
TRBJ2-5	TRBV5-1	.	ASFGGAGQETQY
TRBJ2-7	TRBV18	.	ASSPGASEYEQY
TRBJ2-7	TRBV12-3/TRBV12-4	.	ASSSRGSYEQY